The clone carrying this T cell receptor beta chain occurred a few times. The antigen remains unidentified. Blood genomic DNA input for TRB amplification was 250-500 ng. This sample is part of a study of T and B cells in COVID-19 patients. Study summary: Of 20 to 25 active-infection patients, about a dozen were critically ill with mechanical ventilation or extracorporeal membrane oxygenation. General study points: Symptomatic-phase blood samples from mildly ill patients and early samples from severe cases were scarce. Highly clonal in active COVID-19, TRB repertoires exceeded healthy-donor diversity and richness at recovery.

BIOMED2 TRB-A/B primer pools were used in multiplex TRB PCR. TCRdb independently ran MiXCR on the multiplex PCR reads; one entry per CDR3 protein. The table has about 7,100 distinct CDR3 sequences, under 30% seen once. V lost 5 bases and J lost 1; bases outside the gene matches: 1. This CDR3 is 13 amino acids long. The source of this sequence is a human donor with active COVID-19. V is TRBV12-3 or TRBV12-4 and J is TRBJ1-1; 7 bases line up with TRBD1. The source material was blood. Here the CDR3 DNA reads TGTGCCAGCAGTCGACAGGGGAACACTGAAGCTTTCTTT. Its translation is CASSRQGNTEAFF.